Below, 20 T cell receptor beta chains from the same sample are listed, as sequenced in a study of T cell responses to AZD1222 COVID-19 vaccine (dated by TCRdb to the early 2020s). Per the publication, the time point label means: baseline before first vaccination. Receptors were amplified or captured by the immunoSEQ multiplex PCR assay. TCRdb mirrors the immuneACCESS table, restricted to in-frame sequences. Some clones are absent from its copies; in checked studies, under half trace to an unresolved V gene, and the reason for the others is unknown. A total of more than 110,000 clones appear in this sample, about 93% of them only once. Approximately 4.9% of the sample goes to the ten largest clones. Sequencing used peripheral blood, obtained on day 0 of AZD1222 vaccination. The receptors were gathered from an adult in good health.

This chain connects TRBV9 to TRBJ2-7; D is undetermined. Germline assignment: CDR1 SGDLS and CDR2 YYNGEE. Trimming cost V 3 bases and J 5 bases, with 12 bases left between them. The CDR3 spans 13 residues. The CDR3: CASSATPGDEQYF. CDR3 nucleotide sequence: TGTGCCAGCAGCGCGACCCCTGGGGACGAGCAGTACTTC.

This chain uses TRBV15 with TRBJ2-7; a weak D match, TRBD1 (6 bases). The V and J ends lost 3 bases and 3 bases respectively, with 21 bases between them. This CDR3 has 17 amino acids. From germline, CDR1 is LNHNV and CDR2 YYDKDF (reference sequence). The CDR3 sequence is CATSRDLTGFVFYEQYF. In DNA form, the CDR3 reads TGTGCCACCAGCAGGGATCTTACAGGGTTCGTGTTCTACGAGCAGTACTTC. Using reference TRBV15 and TRBJ2-7 for the parts outside the CDR3, the full variable domain is DAMVIQNPRYQVTQFGKPVTLSCSQTLNHNVMYWYQQKSSQAPKLLFHYYDKDFNNEADTPDNFQSRRPNTSFCFLDIRSPGLGDTAMYLCATSRDLTGFVFYEQYFGPGTRLTVT.

The rearrangement joins TRBV6-1 to TRBJ2-1; perhaps D is TRBD1 or TRBD2 (7 bases each). From germline, CDR1 is MNHNS and CDR2 SASEGT. CDR3 length equals 19 residues. V lost 0 bases, J lost 7 bases, and 25 bases lay in between. The CDR3 protein is CASSEAPGGIAGEDNEQFF. The CDR3 DNA follows: TGTGCCAGCAGTGAAGCACCAGGGGGTATCGCGGGAGAGGATAATGAGCAGTTCTTC.

This chain links TRBV25-1 with TRBJ2-2, with 10 bases lining up with TRBD2. The V gene end was trimmed by 6 bases and the J gene end by 1 base; junction bases not matched to a gene: 5. The CDR3 extends over 16 amino acids. The germline gives CDR1 MGHDK, CDR2 SYGVNS. CDR3 region: CASRTGLAENTGELFF. In nucleotides, the CDR3 is TGTGCCAGCAGGACCGGACTAGCGGAGAACACCGGGGAGCTGTTTTTT.

The chain carries TRBV4-1 and TRBJ2-4, with 11 bases fitting TRBD1. The germline gives CDR1 MGHRA, CDR2 YSYEKL. V was pared by 3 bases and J by 7 bases, with 5 bases of the junction left unmatched. CDR3 length equals 15 residues. The CDR3 here is CASSQPRDRGNIQYF. The CDR3 nucleotides are TGCGCCAGCAGCCAGCCCCGGGACAGGGGGAACATTCAGTACTTC.

This clone came up a few times. The chain has TRBV28 and TRBJ2-7; D ambiguous. Germline V gives CDR1 MDHEN, CDR2 SYDVKM. Trimming removed 4 bases from V and 2 bases from J, with 9 bases in between. The CDR3 sequence is 13 residues long. The CDR3 reads CASSSTGTYEQYF. As DNA, the CDR3 is TGTGCCAGCAGTTCGACGGGCACCTACGAGCAGTACTTC.

This clone was detected once. CDR3 sequence reads: CASSLGPEGTQYF. CDR3 DNA: TGTGCCAGCAGCTTAGGACCGGAGGGGACCCAGTACTTC. V is TRBV7-7 and J is TRBJ2-5; tentative D call: TRBD2 (6 bases). The CDR3 is made up of 13 amino acids. Germline CDR1 is SSHAT and CDR2 is FNYEAQ (reference sequence). Between the trimmed V and J ends, which lost 1 base and 7 bases, there was a span of 10 bases.

The CDR3 is CASSLVGQEQYF. CDR3 sequence (DNA): TGTGCCAGCAGTTTAGTGGGACAGGAGCAGTACTTC. V usage is TRBV27 and J usage is TRBJ2-7; 7 bases are shared with TRBD1. CDR1 is MNHEY and CDR2 is SMNVEV in the germline V gene (reference sequence). CDR3 length: 12 amino acids. V was clipped by 2 bases and J by 7 bases; unmatched bases: 2.

The rearrangement uses TRBV10-2 and TRBJ2-7; D possibly matches TRBD1 or TRBD2 (5 bases each). Trimming took off 5 bases at V and 3 bases at J, with 14 bases between the two ends. Germline CDR1 is WSHSY and CDR2 is SAAADI. This CDR3 comprises 14 residues. The CDR3: CASSPPWGNYEQYF. The CDR3 bases are TGCGCCAGCAGTCCTCCGTGGGGGAACTACGAGCAGTACTTC.

The chain uses TRBV3-1 (or the pseudogene TRBV3-2) and TRBJ2-7, with TRBD2 matching over 10 bases. Looked up from germline, CDR1 is LGHDT and CDR2 is YNNKEL (reference sequence). Germline trimming cut 3 bases from V and 2 bases from J; bases unmatched to any gene: 7. The length of the CDR3 is 16 residues. The CDR3 region is CASSQVASGSTYEQYF. The CDR3 DNA sequence: TGTGCCAGCAGCCAGGTGGCTAGCGGGAGCACCTACGAGCAGTACTTC.

This clone was found a few times. The chain is built from TRBV7-9 and TRBJ2-5; the match to TRBD2 covers 13 bases. The V gene end was trimmed by 4 bases and the J gene end by 5 bases; junction bases not matched to a gene: 7. CDR1 and CDR2 from the germline V gene are SEHNR and FQNEAQ (reference sequence). CDR3 length equals 16 residues. The CDR3 spells CASSSRLAGGFETQYF. CDR3 DNA: TGTGCCAGCAGCTCCCGACTAGCGGGGGGTTTTGAGACCCAGTACTTC.

The chain links TRBV19 to TRBJ1-5, with D unclear. Germline assignment: CDR1 LNHDA and CDR2 SQIVND (reference sequence). Trimming took 6 bases from V and 6 from J, leaving 12 bases between them. CDR3 length: 13 residues. The CDR3 protein is CASRPRVRQPQHF. CDR3 DNA: TGTGCCAGTAGACCGCGGGTTCGTCAGCCCCAGCATTTT.

This rearrangement joins TRBV18 to TRBJ1-1; 8 bases map to TRBD1. The CDR3 runs 16 residues. Germline CDR1 KGHSH, CDR2 LQKENI. The junction had 8 bases not matched to a gene; V was cut back by 4 bases and J by 1 base. The CDR3 sequence: CASSLILQGENTEAFF. DNA for the CDR3: TGTGCCAGCTCACTCATATTACAGGGGGAGAACACTGAAGCTTTCTTT.

This sequence joins TRBV25-1 and TRBJ1-1; the D gene is possibly TRBD1 (5 bases). V lost 3 bases, J lost 10 bases, and 9 bases lay in between. This CDR3 is built from 11 residues. Looked up from germline, CDR1 is MGHDK and CDR2 is SYGVNS. In DNA, the CDR3 is TGTGCCAGCAGTGACGGGGGAATAGCTTTCTTT. As protein: CASSDGGIAFF. Supplemented by reference TRBV25-1 and TRBJ1-1, the full variable domain reads EADIYQTPRYLVIGTGKKITLECSQTMGHDKMYWYQQDPGMELHLIHYSYGVNSTEKGDLSSESTVSRIRTEHFPLTLESARPSHTSQYLCASSDGGIAFFGQGTRLTVV.

This clone was detected only once. The chain couples TRBV30 to TRBJ1-1; D ambiguous. Germline assignment: CDR1 GTSNPN and CDR2 SVGIG (reference sequence). V gave up 4 bases and J gave up 1 base, with 10 bases separating them. This CDR3 contains 13 residues. Here the CDR3 reads CAWIPQKNTEAFF. The CDR3 bases are TGTGCCTGGATCCCTCAGAAGAACACTGAAGCTTTCTTT.

The chain has TRBV5-1 and TRBJ2-2, with D unclear. The germline V gene encodes CDR1 SGHRS and CDR2 YFSETQ. V was trimmed by 0 bases and J by 2 bases, leaving 8 bases between them. CDR3 length equals 15 residues. CDR3 residues: CASSLGAQNTGELFF. The CDR3 DNA reads as TGCGCCAGCAGCTTGGGGGCGCAAAACACCGGGGAGCTGTTTTTT.

Regarding this clone: The junction shows a germline mismatch at one end, possibly a read error. J is TRBJ2-1 and V is TRBV10-2, with unresolved D. Germline CDR1 WSHSY, CDR2 SAAADI. The CDR3 runs to 12 residues. This CDR3 reads CASSESRRYGIF. The CDR3 DNA reads as TGCGCCAGCAGTGAGTCTCGCAGGTATGGAATCTTC.

CDR3 sequence (DNA): TGTGCCAGCTCACCCGGGACAGGGGCCGAGCAGTACTTC. Amino acid sequence: CASSPGTGAEQYF. The rearrangement joins TRBV18 to TRBJ2-7; 10 nucleotides agree with TRBD1. After removal of 3 bases from V and 6 bases from J, the junction contained 2 bases not matched to a gene. CDR1 KGHSH and CDR2 LQKENI come from the germline V gene. The CDR3 covers 13 residues.

This chain joins TRBV14 and TRBJ1-1, with unresolved D. Germline CDR1 is SGHDN and CDR2 is FVKESK. CDR3 length equals 14 residues. V lost 0 bases, J lost 5 bases, and 10 bases lay in between. The CDR3 DNA follows: TGTGCCAGCAGCCAAGATCACAGTCGGACTGAAGCTTTCTTT. Protein sequence: CASSQDHSRTEAFF. The full variable domain, its missing parts supplied by reference TRBV14 and TRBJ1-1, is EAGVTQFPSHSVIEKGQTVTLRCDPISGHDNLYWYRRVMGKEIKFLLHFVKESKQDESGMPNNRFLAERTGGTYSTLKVQPAELEDSGVYFCASSQDHSRTEAFFGQGTRLTVV.

CDR3 amino acids: CAWTSGSTDTQYF. CDR3 DNA sequence: TGTGCCTGGACTAGCGGGAGCACAGATACGCAGTATTTT. The chain joins TRBV30 to TRBJ2-3; 8 bases fit TRBD2. Germline V gene lookup returns CDR1 GTSNPN and CDR2 SVGIG (reference sequence). The J segment lost 0 bases and the V segment lost 4 bases, leaving 0 bases of the junction unmatched. The length of the CDR3 is 13 residues.